Listed below are T cell receptor beta chains from one sample, sequenced in a study of identical twins. One entry per CDR3 protein results from TCRdb running MiXCR on the 5' RACE reads. This repertoire shows about 240,000 distinct CDR3 sequences, about 10% found once; its top ten account for less than 12%. Source material: memory T cells sorted from blood. The receptors were gathered from a man aged 50-60 years in good health. Both conserved end residues are part of each CDR3.

v_gene	j_gene	CDR3aa
TRBV28	TRBJ1-1	CASSLFTIGLSNTEAFF
TRBV15	TRBJ2-1	CATSREVAGGLNEQFF
TRBV4-3	TRBJ2-7	CASSQDSLRTGLNYEQYF
TRBV5-6	TRBJ2-2	CASSQGRAKIGELFF
TRBV24-1	TRBJ2-1	CATGEGSYNEQFF
TRBV10-3	TRBJ1-1	CAISERQGAGEAFF
TRBV6-2/TRBV6-3	TRBJ2-7	CASSYSRTGEQYF
TRBV6-1	TRBJ2-2	CASSEREGPGELFF
TRBV6-5	TRBJ2-5	CASRSGGETQYF
TRBV7-2	TRBJ2-5	CASSPRNVPGRETQYF
TRBV2	TRBJ2-7	CASRTGPHFSSYEQYF
TRBV18	TRBJ2-7	CASAGPGYEQYF
TRBV3-1	TRBJ2-1	CASSQGLAGGYEQFF
TRBV3-1	TRBJ1-5	CASAPGTRNQPQHF
TRBV12-3/TRBV12-4	TRBJ2-7	CASSLASMDRKRSYEQYF
TRBV6-2/TRBV6-3	TRBJ2-3	CASSYEVLAGGLADTQYF
TRBV28	TRBJ2-5	CASSPLLDRVGEETQYF
TRBV5-6	TRBJ2-2	CASSWGTKNTGELFF
TRBV9	TRBJ2-2	CASSGGQDNTGELFF
TRBV29-1	TRBJ2-7	CSVGAGDDEQYF
TRBV20-1	TRBJ2-3	CSARIGLTSGDWDTQYF
TRBV20-1	TRBJ2-2	CSARAGTTGELFF
TRBV5-1	TRBJ1-6	CASSLDRVDSSYNSPLHF
TRBV7-9	TRBJ2-2	CASSLGVTGTGELFF
TRBV18	TRBJ2-1	CASSPMRSSYNEQFF
TRBV4-3	TRBJ1-2	CASSQDTPGEGFGYTF
TRBV10-3	TRBJ1-1	CAISRSTAEAFF
TRBV4-2	TRBJ2-1	CASSQDLKTGRADEQFF
TRBV4-3	TRBJ2-4	CASSQDYDRGAIVYF
TRBV4-2	TRBJ1-2	CASSQGGQGARVYGYTF
TRBV6-1	TRBJ2-2	CASSLRASVGELFF
TRBV20-1	TRBJ2-7	CSARGHSSYEQYF
TRBV20-1	TRBJ2-7	CSARGASGGHEQYF
TRBV29-1	TRBJ2-7	CSVYSGYEQYF
TRBV4-3	TRBJ2-3	CASSQGLAGTDTQYF